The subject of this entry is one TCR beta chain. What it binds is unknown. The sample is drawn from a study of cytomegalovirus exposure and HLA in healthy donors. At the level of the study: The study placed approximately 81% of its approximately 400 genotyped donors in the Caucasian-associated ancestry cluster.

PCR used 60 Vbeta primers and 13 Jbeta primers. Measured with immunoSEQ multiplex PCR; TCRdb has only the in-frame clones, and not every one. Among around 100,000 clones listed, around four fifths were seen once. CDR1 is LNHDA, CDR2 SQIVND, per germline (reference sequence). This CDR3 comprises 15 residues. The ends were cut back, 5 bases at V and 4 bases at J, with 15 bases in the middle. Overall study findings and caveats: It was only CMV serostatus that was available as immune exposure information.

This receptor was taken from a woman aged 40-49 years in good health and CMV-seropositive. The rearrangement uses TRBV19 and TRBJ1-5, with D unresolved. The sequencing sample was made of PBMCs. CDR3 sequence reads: CASSHLRGSNQPQHF. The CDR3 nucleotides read TGTGCCAGTAGTCATCTCAGAGGATCAAATCAGCCCCAGCATTTT.